The 9 T cell receptor beta chains in this list originate from one sample, sequenced in a study of blood T cell repertoires in COVID-19. The assay was immunoSEQ multiplex PCR, and TCRdb's table has in-frame clones only and misses some. The table shows under 350,000 clones, with about 89% occurring only once. The sequenced sample was peripheral blood. These receptors originate from a man between 35 and 55 years old with acute or convalescent COVID-19.

V and J are TRBV6-1 and TRBJ1-5; weak D call: TRBD1 (5 bases). Between the trimmed V and J ends, which lost 2 bases and 4 bases, there was a span of 15 bases. Germline V CDR1 and CDR2: MNHNS, SASEGT. The length of the CDR3 is 16 residues. In DNA, the CDR3 is TGTGCCAGCAGTGAAAAGGCGGGGGTCAGGAATCAGCCCCAGCATTTT. This sequence encodes CASSEKAGVRNQPQHF.

CDR3: CAWSLLRQKLPDTQYF. In DNA, the CDR3 is TGTGCCTGGAGTCTCCTACGACAGAAACTTCCAGATACGCAGTATTTT. The chain has TRBV30 and TRBJ2-3; D is possibly TRBD1 (5 bases). The CDR3 extends over 16 amino acids. Germline assignment: CDR1 GTSNPN and CDR2 SVGIG (reference sequence). Between the trimmed V and J ends, which lost 2 bases and 4 bases, there was a span of 19 bases.

V and J are TRBV30 and TRBJ1-1, with D possibly matching TRBD1 (5 bases). This CDR3 is built from 11 residues. V was clipped by 8 bases and J by 4 bases, with 11 bases between them. Germline lookup yields CDR1 GTSNPN and CDR2 SVGIG (reference sequence). CDR3 DNA sequence: TGTGCCCTCGGGGGGGGCACTGAAGCTTTCTTT. Protein sequence: CALGGGTEAFF.

This chain joins TRBV25-1 and TRBJ2-7; TRBD1 matches 8 bases. Germline lookup yields CDR1 MGHDK and CDR2 SYGVNS. The CDR3 is 14 residues long. Trimming cost V 4 bases and J 2 bases; bases outside gene matches: 4. In DNA form, the CDR3 reads TGTGCCAGCAGTGTCCGGGACAGGCCCTACGAGCAGTACTTC. This encodes CASSVRDRPYEQYF.

The chain has TRBV11-3 and TRBJ2-2; D unclear. This CDR3 is built from 13 residues. Germline V gives CDR1 SGHNT, CDR2 YENEEA. V lost 1 base and J lost 3, with 3 bases in between. CDR3: CASSLAYTGELFF. The CDR3 nucleotides read TGTGCCAGCAGCTTAGCATACACCGGGGAGCTGTTTTTT.

The chain combines TRBV30 with TRBJ1-2; TRBD1 is a possible D gene (6 bases). Germline CDR1 GTSNPN, CDR2 SVGIG (reference sequence). With 0 bases removed from V and 7 bases from J, the gap between germline ends came to 15 bases. The CDR3 has 14 residues. CDR3 in amino acids: CAWSVGTLDGGYTF. The CDR3 DNA reads as TGTGCCTGGAGTGTAGGGACACTCGACGGTGGCTACACCTTC.

The count of this clone is one. The V call is TRBV15, the J call TRBJ2-1, with TRBD2 as a possible D gene (5 bases). Trimming removed 2 bases at V and 4 bases at J, with 12 bases between. Germline values: CDR1 LNHNV, CDR2 YYDKDF (reference sequence). This CDR3 contains 15 residues. The DNA of the CDR3 is TGTGCCACCAGCAGAAAACCGGACTTGTACAATGAGCAGTTCTTC. This sequence encodes CATSRKPDLYNEQFF.

J is TRBJ1-2 and V is TRBV6-5, with 10 bases lining up with TRBD1. Looked up from germline, CDR1 is MNHEY and CDR2 is SVGAGI. This CDR3 region has 15 residues. V lost 7 bases, J lost 4 bases, and 9 bases stayed unmatched. The CDR3 spells CASTSRDRGTYGYTF. CDR3 nucleotides: TGTGCCAGCACCTCCCGGGACAGGGGCACCTATGGCTACACCTTC.

V usage is TRBV5-1 and J usage is TRBJ1-1, with D unresolved. Deletions cut 4 bases from V and 5 bases from J, with 9 bases between. Per germline, CDR1 SGHRS and CDR2 YFSETQ. The CDR3 length is 12 residues. Here the CDR3 DNA reads TGCGCCAGCAGCCGCGCGGGGACTGAAGCTTTCTTT. It encodes CASSRAGTEAFF.